The text below deals with one T cell receptor beta chain. This entry is derived from a study of T cells after yellow fever vaccination. UMIs were added to TCR cDNA along with a universal primer site when it was made by 5'RACE template switching. TCRdb re-derived calls from the 5' RACE reads in MiXCR, one entry per CDR3 protein. The sample gives 550,000 or so distinct CDR3 sequences, 19% of which show up once; 13% to 15% is in the top ten. The CDR3 runs to 15 residues. Looked up from germline, CDR1 is SGHRS and CDR2 is YFSETQ. Losses at the gene ends were 4 bases for V and 6 bases for J; bases not matched to a gene: 13.

The V gene is TRBV5-1, the J gene TRBJ2-7, with 7 bases identical to TRBD1. The receptor's source is a man aged 25 to 40 who received the YFV17D yellow fever vaccine. The sample in question was PBMCs, obtained 15 days after the yellow fever booster vaccination. Here the CDR3 DNA reads TGCGCCAGCAGCCCCATGACAGGGTCCACCGCCGAGCAGTACTTC. This codes for CASSPMTGSTAEQYF.